This T cell receptor (beta chain) came from a study of tumour-infiltrating T cells in Burkitt lymphoma. Study-wide background: Repertoire clonality predicted overall and progression-free survival.

The V gene's germline CDR1 is SEHNR and CDR2 FQNEAQ (reference sequence). Between the trimmed V and J ends, which lost 2 bases and 5 bases, there was a span of 7 bases. CDR3 length equals 13 residues. Data came from immunoSEQ multiplex PCR; TCRdb stores just in-frame clones and leaves some out. The sample includes 15,000 to 20,000 clones, roughly 80% of them seen just once. The V and J genes are TRBV7-9 and TRBJ2-1; unclear D gene. The TCR sequence derives from a human donor with diffuse large B-cell lymphoma. Sequencing used tumor tissue. CDR3 residues: CASSLSEDNEQFF. The CDR3 DNA is TGTGCCAGCAGCTTAAGTGAAGACAATGAGCAGTTCTTC.